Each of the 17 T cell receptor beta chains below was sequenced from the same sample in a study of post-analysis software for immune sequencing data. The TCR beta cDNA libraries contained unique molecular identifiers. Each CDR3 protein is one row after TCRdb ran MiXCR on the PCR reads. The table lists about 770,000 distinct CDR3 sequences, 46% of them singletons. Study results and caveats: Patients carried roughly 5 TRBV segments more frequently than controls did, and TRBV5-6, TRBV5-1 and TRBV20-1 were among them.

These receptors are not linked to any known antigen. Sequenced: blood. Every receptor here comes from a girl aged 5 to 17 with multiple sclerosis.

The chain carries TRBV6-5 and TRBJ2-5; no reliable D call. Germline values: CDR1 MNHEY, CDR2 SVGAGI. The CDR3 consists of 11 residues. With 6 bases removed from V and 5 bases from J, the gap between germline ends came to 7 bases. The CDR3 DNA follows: TGTGCCAGCAGGGCAGTGGAGACCCAGTACTTC. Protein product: CASRAVETQYF.

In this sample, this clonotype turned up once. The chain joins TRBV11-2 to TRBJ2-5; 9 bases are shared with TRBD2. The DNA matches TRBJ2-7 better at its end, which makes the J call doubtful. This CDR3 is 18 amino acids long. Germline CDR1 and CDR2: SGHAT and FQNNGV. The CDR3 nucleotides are TGTGCCAGCAGCTCAGGCCATGAAACCGGGACTAGCATTTCCGAGCAGTACTTC. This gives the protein CASSSGHETGTSISEQYF.

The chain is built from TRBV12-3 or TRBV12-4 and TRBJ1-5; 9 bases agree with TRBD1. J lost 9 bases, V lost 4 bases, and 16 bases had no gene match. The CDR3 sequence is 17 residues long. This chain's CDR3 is CASSSGTGSEKGRPQHF. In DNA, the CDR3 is TGTGCCAGCAGTTCCGGGACAGGGAGTGAGAAGGGTCGGCCCCAGCATTTT.

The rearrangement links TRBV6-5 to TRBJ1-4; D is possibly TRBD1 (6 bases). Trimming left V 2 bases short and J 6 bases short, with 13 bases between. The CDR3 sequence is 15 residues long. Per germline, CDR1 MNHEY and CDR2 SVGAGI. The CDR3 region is CASSYTGGSDEKLFF. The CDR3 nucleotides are TGTGCCAGCAGTTACACGGGGGGCTCCGATGAAAAACTGTTTTTT.

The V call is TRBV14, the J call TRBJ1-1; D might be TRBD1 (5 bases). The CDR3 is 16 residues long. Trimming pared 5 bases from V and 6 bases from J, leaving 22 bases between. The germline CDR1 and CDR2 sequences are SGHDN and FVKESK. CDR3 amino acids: CASSSGTALIEPEAFF. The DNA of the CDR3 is TGTGCCAGCAGCTCCGGGACCGCCTTAATTGAGCCTGAAGCTTTCTTT.

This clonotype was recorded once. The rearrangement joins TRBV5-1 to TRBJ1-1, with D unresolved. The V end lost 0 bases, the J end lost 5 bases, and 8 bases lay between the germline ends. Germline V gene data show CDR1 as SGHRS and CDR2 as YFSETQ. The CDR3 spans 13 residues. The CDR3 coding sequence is TGCGCCAGCAGCTTGGCCAGGTATACTGAAGCTTTCTTT. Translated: CASSLARYTEAFF.

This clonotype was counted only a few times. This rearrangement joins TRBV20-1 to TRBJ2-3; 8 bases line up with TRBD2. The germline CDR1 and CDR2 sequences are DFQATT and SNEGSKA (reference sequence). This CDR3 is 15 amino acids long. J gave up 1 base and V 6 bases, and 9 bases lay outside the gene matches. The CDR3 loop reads CSANSGSAGTDTQYF. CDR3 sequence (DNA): TGCAGTGCCAACAGCGGGAGTGCTGGCACAGATACGCAGTATTTT.

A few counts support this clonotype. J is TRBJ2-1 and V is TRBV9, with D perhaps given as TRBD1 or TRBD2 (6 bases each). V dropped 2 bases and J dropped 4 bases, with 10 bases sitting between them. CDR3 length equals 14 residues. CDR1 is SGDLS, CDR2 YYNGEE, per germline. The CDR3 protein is CASSVEGTYNEQFF. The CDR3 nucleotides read TGTGCCAGCAGCGTGGAGGGGACATACAATGAGCAGTTCTTC.

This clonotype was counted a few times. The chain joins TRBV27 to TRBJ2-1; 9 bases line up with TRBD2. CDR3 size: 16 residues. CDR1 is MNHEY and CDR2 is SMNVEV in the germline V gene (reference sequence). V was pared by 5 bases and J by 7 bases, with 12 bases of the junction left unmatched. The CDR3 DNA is TGTGCCAGCAGTCCAACCTCCGGGACTAGCAGGAATGAGCAGTTCTTC. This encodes CASSPTSGTSRNEQFF.

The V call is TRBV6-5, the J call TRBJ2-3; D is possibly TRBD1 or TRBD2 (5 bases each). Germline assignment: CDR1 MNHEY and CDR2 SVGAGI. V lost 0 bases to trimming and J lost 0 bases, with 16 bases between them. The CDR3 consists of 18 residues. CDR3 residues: CASSYSGRRDASTDTQYF. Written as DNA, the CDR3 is TGTGCCAGCAGTTACTCGGGACGTCGGGATGCTAGCACAGATACGCAGTATTTT.

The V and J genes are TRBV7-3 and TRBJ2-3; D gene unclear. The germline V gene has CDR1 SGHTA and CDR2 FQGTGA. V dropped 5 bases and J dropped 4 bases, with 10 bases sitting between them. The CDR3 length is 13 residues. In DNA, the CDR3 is TGTGCCAGCAGCACGACCCCCCCAGATACGCAGTATTTT. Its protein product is CASSTTPPDTQYF.

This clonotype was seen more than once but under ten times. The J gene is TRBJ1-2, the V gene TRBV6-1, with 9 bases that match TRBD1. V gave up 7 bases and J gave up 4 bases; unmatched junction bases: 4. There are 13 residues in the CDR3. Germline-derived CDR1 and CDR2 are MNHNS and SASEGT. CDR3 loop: CASKQGAAYGYTF. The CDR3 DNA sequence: TGTGCCAGCAAACAGGGGGCGGCCTATGGCTACACCTTC.

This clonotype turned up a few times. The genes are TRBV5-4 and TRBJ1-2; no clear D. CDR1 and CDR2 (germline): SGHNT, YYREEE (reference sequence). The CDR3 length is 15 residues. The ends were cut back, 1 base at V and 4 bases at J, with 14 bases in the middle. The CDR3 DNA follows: TGTGCCAGCAGCTTGCCCTTGGGAGTCTCCTATGGCTACACCTTC. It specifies CASSLPLGVSYGYTF. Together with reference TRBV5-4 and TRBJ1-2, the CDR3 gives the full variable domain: ETGVTQSPTHLIKTRGQQVTLRCSSQSGHNTVSWYQQALGQGPQFIFQYYREEENGRGNFPPRFSGLQFPNYSSELNVNALELDDSALYLCASSLPLGVSYGYTFGSGTRLTVV.

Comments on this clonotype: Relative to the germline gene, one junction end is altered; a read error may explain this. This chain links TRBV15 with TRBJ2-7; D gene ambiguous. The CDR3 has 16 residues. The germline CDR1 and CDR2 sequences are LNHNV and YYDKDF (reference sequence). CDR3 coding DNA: TGTGCCATCAGCAGAGAGGTGGTTTCGAGGACCTACGAGCAGTACTTC. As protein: CAISREVVSRTYEQYF.

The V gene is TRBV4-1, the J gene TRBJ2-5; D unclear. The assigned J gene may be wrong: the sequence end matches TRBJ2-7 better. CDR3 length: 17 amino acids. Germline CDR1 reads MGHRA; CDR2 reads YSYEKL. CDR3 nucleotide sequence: TGCGCCAGCAGCCAAGATCAAGGTGAAGGGTATACCTACGAGCAGTACTTC. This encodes CASSQDQGEGYTYEQYF.

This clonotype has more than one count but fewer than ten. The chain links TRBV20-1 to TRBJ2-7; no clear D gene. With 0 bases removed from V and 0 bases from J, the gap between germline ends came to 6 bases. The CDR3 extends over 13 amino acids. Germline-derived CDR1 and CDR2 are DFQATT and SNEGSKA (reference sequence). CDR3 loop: CSARDIASYEQYF. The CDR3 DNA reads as TGCAGTGCTAGAGACATAGCCTCCTACGAGCAGTACTTC.

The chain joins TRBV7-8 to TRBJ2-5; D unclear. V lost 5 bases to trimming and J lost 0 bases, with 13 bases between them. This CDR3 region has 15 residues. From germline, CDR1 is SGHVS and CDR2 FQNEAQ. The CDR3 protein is CASSPTSGDQETQYF. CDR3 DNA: TGTGCCAGCAGCCCAACGAGTGGGGACCAAGAGACCCAGTACTTC.